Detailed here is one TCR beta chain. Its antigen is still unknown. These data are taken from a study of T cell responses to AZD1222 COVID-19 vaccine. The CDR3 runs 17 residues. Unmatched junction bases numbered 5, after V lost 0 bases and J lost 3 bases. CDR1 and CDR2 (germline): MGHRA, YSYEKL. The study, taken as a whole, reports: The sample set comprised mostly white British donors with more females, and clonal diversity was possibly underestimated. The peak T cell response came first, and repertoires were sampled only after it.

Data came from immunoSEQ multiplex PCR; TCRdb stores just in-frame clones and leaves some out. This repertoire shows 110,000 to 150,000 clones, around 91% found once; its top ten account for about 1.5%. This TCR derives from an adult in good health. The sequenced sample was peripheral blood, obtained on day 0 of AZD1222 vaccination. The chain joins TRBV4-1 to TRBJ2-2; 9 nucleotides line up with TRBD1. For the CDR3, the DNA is TGCGCCAGCAGCCAAGAGGGACAGGGTATCGACACCGGGGAGCTGTTTTTT. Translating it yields CASSQEGQGIDTGELFF.